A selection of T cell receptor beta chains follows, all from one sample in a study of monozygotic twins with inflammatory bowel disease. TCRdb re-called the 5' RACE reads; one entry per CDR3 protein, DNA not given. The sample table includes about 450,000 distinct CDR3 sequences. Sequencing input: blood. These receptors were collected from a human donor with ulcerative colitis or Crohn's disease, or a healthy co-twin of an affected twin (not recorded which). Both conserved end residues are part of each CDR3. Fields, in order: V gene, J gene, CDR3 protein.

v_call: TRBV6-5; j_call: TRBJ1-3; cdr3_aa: CASSYSSFTGQKNTIYF
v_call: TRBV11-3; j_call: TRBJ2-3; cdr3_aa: CASSLSGAEFADTQYF
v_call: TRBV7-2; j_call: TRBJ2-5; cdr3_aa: CASSPPGALETQYF
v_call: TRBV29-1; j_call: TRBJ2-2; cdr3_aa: CSADGDTNTGELFF
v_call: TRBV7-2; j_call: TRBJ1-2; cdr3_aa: CASSDPGQGNYGYTF
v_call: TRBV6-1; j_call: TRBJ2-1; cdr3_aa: CASTYSGGLWDEQFF
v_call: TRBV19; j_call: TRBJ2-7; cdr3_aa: CASSVRGEIYEQYF
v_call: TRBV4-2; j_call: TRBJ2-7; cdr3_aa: CASSQELWNTYEQYF
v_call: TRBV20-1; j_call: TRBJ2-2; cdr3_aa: CSAPLNTGELFF
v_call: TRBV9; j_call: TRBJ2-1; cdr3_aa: CASSVGGGPLGNEQFF
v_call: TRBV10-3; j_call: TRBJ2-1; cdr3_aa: CAISEPGQLPIEQFF
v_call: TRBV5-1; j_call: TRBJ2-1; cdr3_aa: CASSLAGGAYSYNEQFF
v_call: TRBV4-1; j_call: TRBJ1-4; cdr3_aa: CASSHATGLDEKLFF
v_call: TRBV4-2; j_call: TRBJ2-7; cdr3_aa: CASSQTSDITYEQYF
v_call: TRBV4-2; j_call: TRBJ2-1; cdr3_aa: CASSQDVGLAGYEQFF
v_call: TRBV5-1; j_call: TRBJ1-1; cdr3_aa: CASSLGSGQKNTEAFF
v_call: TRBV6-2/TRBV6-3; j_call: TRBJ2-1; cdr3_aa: CASSYGTSVNEQFF
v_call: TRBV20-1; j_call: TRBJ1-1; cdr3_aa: CSARPVPGQGRVVGAFF
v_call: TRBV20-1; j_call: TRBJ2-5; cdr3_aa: CSASALGETQYF
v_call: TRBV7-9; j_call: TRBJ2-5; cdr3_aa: CASSSSSGGGETQYF
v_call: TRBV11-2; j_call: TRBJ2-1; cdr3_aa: CASSLAGAQYNEQFF
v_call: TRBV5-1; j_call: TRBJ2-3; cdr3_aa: CASKWMGTDTQYF
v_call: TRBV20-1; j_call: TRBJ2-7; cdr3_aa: CSARLAGGPVNEQYF
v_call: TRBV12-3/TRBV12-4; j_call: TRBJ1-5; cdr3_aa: CASSQNTGGGNQPQHF
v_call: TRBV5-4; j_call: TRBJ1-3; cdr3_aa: CASSVSGSGNTIYF
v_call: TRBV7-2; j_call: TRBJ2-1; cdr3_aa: CASSLGGAYEQFF
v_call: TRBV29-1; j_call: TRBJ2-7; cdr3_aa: CSVSGTLQSHSYEQYF
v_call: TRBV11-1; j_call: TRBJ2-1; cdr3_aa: CASSSLLGRGGGNEQFF
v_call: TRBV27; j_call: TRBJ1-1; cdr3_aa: CASSPRTGGTEAFF
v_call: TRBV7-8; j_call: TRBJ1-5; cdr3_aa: CASSRGRGYSNQPQHF
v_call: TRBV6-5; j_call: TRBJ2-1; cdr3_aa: CASSYGGGGSYNEQFF
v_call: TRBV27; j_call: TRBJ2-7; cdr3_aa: CASMGTPAYEQYF
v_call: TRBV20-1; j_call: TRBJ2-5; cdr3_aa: CSAEGKQETQYF
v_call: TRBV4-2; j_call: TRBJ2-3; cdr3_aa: CASSQEAATDTQYF
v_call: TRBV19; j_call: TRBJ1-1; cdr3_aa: CASKRAQGTEAFF
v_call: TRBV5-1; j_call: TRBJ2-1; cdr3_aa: CASSSWDSLSEQFF
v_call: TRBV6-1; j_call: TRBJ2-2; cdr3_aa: CASSLDRAGTGELFF
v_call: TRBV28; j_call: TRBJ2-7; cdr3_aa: CASSSNGQGRREQYF
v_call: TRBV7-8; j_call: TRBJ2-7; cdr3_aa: CASSYPGQPYEQYF
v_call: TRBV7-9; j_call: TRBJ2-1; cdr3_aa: CAGTGTPNEQFF
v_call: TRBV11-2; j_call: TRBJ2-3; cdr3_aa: CASSLNMGLAGLTSTDTQYF
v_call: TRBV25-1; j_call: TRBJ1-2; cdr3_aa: CASSAGVYGYTF
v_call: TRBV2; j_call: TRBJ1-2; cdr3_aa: CASRELAAYGYTF
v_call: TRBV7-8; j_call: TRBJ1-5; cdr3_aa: CASSLREGGFNQPQHF
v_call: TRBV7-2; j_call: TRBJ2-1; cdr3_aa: CASSLSEGPYNEQFF
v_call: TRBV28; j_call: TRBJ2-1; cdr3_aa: CASSPHGLAGGKSSYNEQFF
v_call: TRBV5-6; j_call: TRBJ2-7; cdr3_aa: CASSSKGLAGPYEQYF
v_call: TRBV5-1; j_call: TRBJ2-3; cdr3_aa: CASSSGLVTDTQYF
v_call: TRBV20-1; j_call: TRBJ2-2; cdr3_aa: CSASPGQGITGELFF
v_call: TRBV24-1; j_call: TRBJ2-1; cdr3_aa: CATSPTSGGYNEQFF
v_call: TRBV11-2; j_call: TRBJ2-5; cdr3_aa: CASSSPGALRFQETQYF
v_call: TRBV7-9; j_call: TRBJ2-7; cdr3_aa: CASSPGAGAYEQYF
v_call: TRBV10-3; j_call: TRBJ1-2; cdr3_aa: CAIRDGASGYGYTF
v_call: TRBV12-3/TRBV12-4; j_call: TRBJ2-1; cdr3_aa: CASTGIYNEQFF
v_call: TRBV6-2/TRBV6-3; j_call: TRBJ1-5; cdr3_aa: CASSYGGGISNQPQHF
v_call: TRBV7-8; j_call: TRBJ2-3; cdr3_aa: CASSPGTYPRVTDTQYF
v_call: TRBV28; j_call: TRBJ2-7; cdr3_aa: CASSSGVLEQYF